This T cell receptor (beta chain) was found in a study of graft-versus-host responses after intestinal transplantation. In its sample, this clone was seen a few times. Its cognate antigen is unknown. Assay: immunoSEQ multiplex PCR; the TCRdb copy retains only in-frame clones and omits some. Of about 88,000 clones listed, approximately 90% are singletons. Per the germline V gene, CDR1 is MNHNY and CDR2 is SVGAGI (reference sequence). V dropped 8 bases and J dropped 1 base, with 8 bases sitting between them. CDR3 length equals 12 residues. Sample: unstimulated CD4+ T cells sorted from spleen or lymph node cells, taken before transplant. This chain connects TRBV6-6 to TRBJ1-1; D ambiguous. The clonotype originates from a human donor who was the organ donor for an intestinal transplant. CDR3 in amino acids: CASWPGNTEAFF. The CDR3 nucleotides read TGTGCCAGCTGGCCAGGGAACACTGAAGCTTTCTTT.